Shown below are 7 T cell receptor beta chains from a single sample sequenced in a study of monozygotic twins with cystic fibrosis. Generated by immunoSEQ multiplex PCR, the TCRdb table keeps only in-frame clones and is missing some. The table shows approximately 10,000 clones, with approximately 85% occurring only once. Sequenced: blood. Receptors were obtained from a young man with cystic fibrosis.

Only one count was recorded for this clone. The rearrangement links TRBV2 to TRBJ2-5; possible D gene TRBD1, 5 bases. The length of the CDR3 is 14 residues. CDR1 is SNHLY, CDR2 FYNNEI, per germline. The ends were cut back, 3 bases at V and 5 bases at J, with 13 bases in the middle. DNA of the CDR3: TGTGCCAGCAGTGACGGTAGGGGAATGGAGACCCAGTACTTC. Translation gives CASSDGRGMETQYF.

This chain connects TRBV5-1 to TRBJ2-7, with D possibly matching TRBD1 (6 bases). The V end was cut by 3 bases, the J end by 6 bases, with 13 bases between. Germline values: CDR1 SGHRS, CDR2 YFSETQ. The CDR3 length is 13 residues. CDR3 residues: CASSSGAGAEQYF. The CDR3 DNA reads TGCGCCAGCAGCTCAGGGGCCGGGGCCGAGCAGTACTTC.

This sequence joins TRBV15 and TRBJ2-1; D call uncertain. The CDR3 runs 12 residues. In germline, CDR1 is LNHNV, CDR2 YYDKDF (reference sequence). V was shortened by 1 base and J by 8 bases, with 6 bases between the two germline ends. CDR3 sequence (DNA): TGTGCCACCAGCAGAGCAAACTATGAGCAGTTCTTC. This codes for CATSRANYEQFF.

The genes are TRBV11-3 and TRBJ2-7, with D possibly TRBD1 on 6 matching bases. In germline, CDR1 is SGHNT, CDR2 YENEEA. The V gene lost 6 bases and the J gene lost 7 bases, with 22 bases spanning the gap. The CDR3 is 15 amino acids. The CDR3 is CASRYRTVSPKEQYF. Written as DNA, the CDR3 is TGTGCCAGCAGGTACAGGACAGTATCTCCTAAGGAGCAGTACTTC.

A few counts support this clone. J is TRBJ1-1 and V is TRBV6-6; D call uncertain. Germline CDR1 and CDR2: MNHNY and SVGAGI (reference sequence). V was pared by 3 bases and J by 4 bases, with 6 bases between. This CDR3 is 12 amino acids long. CDR3 bases: TGTGCCAGCAGTTATGGCGGCACTGAAGCTTTCTTT. It yields the protein CASSYGGTEAFF.

This clone has a single count. V usage is TRBV5-1 and J usage is TRBJ2-7; 10 bases agree with TRBD1. The CDR3 sequence is 17 residues long. The germline V gene has CDR1 SGHRS and CDR2 YFSETQ. Trimming removed 0 bases from V and 6 bases from J; junction bases left unmatched: 12. DNA of the CDR3: TGCGCCAGCAGCTTGGGACCCCCGGGACAGGGGATAGCCGAGCAGTACTTC. Residues: CASSLGPPGQGIAEQYF.

The rearrangement joins TRBV19 to TRBJ1-2, with TRBD1 as a possible D gene (5 bases). Trimming stripped 3 bases from V and 4 bases from J, with 9 bases between. The CDR3 sequence is 13 residues long. CDR1 LNHDA and CDR2 SQIVND come from the germline V gene (reference sequence). Here the CDR3 reads CASSMTEPYGYTF. CDR3 DNA: TGTGCCAGTAGTATGACAGAGCCCTATGGCTACACCTTC.